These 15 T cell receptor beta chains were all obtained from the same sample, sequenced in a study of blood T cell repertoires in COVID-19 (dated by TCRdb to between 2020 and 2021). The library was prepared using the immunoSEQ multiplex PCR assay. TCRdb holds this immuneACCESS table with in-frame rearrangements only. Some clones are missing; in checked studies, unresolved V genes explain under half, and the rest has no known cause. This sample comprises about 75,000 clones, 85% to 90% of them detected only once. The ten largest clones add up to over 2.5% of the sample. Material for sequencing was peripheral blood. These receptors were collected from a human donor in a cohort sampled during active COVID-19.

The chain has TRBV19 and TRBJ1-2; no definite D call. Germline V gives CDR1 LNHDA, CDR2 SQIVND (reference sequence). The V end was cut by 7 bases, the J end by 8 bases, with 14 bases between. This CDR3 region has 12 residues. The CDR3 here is CASTSGTGGYTF. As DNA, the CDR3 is TGTGCCAGTACCTCAGGAACGGGAGGCTACACCTTC.

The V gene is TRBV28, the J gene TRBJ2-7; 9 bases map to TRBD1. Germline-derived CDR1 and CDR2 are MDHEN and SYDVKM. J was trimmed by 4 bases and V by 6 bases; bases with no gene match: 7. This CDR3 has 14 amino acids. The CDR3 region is CASRSSGQGYEQYF. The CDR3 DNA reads TGTGCCAGCAGGTCCTCGGGACAGGGTTACGAGCAGTACTTC.

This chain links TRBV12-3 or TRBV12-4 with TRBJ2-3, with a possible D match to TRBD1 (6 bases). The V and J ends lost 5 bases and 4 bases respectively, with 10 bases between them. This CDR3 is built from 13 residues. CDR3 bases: TGTGCCAGCAGTCTTAGGACAGCAGATACGCAGTATTTT. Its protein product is CASSLRTADTQYF.

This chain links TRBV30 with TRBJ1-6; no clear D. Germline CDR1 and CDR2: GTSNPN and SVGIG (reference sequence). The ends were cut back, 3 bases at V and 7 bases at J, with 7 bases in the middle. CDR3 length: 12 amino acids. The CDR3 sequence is CAWRRRNSPLHF. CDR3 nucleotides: TGTGCCTGGAGAAGGAGGAATTCACCCCTCCACTTT.

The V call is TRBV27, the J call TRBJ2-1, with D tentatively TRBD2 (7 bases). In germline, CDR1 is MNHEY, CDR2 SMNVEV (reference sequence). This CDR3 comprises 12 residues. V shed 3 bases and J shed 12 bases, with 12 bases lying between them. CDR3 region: CASSFGGLGQFF. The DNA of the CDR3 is TGTGCCAGCAGTTTCGGGGGGCTGGGGCAGTTCTTC.

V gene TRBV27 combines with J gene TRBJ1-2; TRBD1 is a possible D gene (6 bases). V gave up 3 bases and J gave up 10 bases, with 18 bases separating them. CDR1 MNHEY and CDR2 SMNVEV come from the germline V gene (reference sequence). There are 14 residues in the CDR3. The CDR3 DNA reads TGTGCCAGCAGTTTCGGGGGGCCCTTTAGAGACTACACCTTC. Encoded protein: CASSFGGPFRDYTF.

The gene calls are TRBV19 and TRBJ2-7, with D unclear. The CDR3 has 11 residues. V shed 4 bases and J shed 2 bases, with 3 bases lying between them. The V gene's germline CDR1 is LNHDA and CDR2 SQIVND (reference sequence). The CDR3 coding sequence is TGTGCCAGTAGTAACACCTACGAGCAGTACTTC. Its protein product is CASSNTYEQYF.

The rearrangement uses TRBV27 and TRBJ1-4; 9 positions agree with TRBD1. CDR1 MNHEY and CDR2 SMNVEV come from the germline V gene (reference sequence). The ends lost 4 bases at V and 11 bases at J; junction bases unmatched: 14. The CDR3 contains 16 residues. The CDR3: CASSYRTGEGVFKLFF. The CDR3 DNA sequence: TGTGCCAGCAGTTATAGGACAGGGGAGGGGGTGTTTAAACTGTTTTTT.

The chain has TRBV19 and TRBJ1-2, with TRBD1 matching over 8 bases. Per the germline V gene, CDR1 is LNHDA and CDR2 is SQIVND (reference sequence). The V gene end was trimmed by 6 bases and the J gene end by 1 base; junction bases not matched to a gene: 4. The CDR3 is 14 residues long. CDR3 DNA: TGTGCCAGTAGCGGACAGGGACGTAACTATGGCTACACCTTC. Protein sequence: CASSGQGRNYGYTF. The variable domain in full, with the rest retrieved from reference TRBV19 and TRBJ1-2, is DGGITQSPKYLFRKEGQNVTLSCEQNLNHDAMYWYRQDPGQGLRLIYYSQIVNDFQKGDIAEGYSVSREKKESFPLTVTSAQKNPTAFYLCASSGQGRNYGYTFGSGTRLTVV.

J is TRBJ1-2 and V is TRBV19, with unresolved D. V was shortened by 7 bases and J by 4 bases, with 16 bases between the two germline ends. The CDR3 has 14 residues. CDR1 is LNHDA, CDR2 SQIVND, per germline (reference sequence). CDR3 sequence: CASTFAGVGYGYTF. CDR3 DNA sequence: TGTGCCAGTACTTTCGCCGGGGTCGGCTATGGCTACACCTTC.

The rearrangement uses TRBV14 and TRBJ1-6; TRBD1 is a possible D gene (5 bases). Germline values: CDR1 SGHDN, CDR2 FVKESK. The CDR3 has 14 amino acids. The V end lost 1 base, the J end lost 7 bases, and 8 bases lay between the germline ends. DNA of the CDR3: TGTGCCAGCAGCCAAGCCAGGGCCAATTCACCCCTCCACTTT. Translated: CASSQARANSPLHF.

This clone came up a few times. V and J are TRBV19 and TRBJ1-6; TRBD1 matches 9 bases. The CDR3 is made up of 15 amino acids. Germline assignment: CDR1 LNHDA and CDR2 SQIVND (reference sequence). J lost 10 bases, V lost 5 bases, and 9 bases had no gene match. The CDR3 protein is CASSPDRGGASPLHF. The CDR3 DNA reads TGTGCCAGTAGTCCGGACAGGGGTGGTGCGTCACCCCTCCACTTT.

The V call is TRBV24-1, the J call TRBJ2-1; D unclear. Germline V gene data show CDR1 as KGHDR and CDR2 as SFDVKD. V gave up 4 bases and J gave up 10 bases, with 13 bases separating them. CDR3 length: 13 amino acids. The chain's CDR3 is CATSDRFSWEQFF. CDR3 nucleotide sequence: TGTGCCACCAGTGACCGGTTTTCATGGGAGCAGTTCTTC.

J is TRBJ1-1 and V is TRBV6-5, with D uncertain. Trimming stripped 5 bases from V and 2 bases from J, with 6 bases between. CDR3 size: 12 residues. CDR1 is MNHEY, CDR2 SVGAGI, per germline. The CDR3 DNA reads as TGTGCCAGCAGTCTAATTAACACTGAAGCTTTCTTT. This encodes CASSLINTEAFF.

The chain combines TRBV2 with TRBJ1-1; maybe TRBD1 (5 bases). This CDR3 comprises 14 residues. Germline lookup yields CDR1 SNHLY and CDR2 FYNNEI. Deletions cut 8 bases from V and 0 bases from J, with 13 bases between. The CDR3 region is CASQIRRVNTEAFF. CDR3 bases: TGTGCCAGCCAAATCCGCAGGGTGAACACTGAAGCTTTCTTT.